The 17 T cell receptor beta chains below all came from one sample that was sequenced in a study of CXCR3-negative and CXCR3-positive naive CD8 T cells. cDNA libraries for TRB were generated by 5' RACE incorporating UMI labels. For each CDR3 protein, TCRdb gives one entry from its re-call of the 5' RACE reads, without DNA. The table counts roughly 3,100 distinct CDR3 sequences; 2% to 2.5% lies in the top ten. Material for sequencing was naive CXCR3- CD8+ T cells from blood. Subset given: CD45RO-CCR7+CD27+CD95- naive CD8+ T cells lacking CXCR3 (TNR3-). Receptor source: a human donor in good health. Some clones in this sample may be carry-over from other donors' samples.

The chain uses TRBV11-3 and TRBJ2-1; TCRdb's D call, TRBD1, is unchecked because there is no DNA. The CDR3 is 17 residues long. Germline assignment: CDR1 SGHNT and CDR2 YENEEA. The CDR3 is CASSLDGGRRPVNEQFF.

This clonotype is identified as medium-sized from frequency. The CDR3 sequence: CASSSGTSGTGWDTQYF. The chain joins TRBV7-9 to TRBJ2-3; the D call of TRBD2 rests on TCRdb alone, since no DNA is present to check it. This CDR3 has 17 amino acids. Germline V CDR1 and CDR2: SEHNR, FQNEAQ (reference sequence). The full variable domain, its missing parts supplied by reference TRBV7-9 and TRBJ2-3, is DTGVSQNPRHKITKRGQNVTFRCDPISEHNRLYWYRQTLGQGPEFLTYFQNEAQLEKSRLLSDRFSAERPKGSFSTLEIQRTEQGDSAMYLCASSSGTSGTGWDTQYFGPGTRLTVL.

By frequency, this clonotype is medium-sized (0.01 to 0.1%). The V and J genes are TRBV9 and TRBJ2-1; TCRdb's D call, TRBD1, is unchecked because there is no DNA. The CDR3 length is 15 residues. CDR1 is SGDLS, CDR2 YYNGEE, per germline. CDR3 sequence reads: CASSVGQGAYNEQFF.

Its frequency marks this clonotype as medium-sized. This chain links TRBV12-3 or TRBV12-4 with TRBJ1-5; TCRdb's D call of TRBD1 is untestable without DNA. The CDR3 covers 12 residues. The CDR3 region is CASTMGAQPQHF.

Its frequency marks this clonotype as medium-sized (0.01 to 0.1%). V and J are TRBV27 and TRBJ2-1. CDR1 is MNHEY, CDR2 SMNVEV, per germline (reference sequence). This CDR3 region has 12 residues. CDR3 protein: CASSRIGNEQFF.

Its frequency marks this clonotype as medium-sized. This CDR3 is CASSGTGGSSSVF. The J gene is TRBJ1-4, the V gene TRBV25-1; as DNA is missing, the TRBD1 call by TCRdb cannot be tested. Germline V gives CDR1 MGHDK, CDR2 SYGVNS. The CDR3 is 13 residues long.

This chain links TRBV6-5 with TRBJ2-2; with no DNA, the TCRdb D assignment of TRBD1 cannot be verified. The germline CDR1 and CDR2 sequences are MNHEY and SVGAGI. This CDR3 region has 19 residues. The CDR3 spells CASSYSGQGPLRWVGELFF.

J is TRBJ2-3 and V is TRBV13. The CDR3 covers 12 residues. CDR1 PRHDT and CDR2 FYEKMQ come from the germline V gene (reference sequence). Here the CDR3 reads CASSVDTDTQYF.

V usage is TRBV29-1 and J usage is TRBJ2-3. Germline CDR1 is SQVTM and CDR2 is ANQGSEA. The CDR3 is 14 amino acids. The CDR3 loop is CSVVGDMVTDTQYF.

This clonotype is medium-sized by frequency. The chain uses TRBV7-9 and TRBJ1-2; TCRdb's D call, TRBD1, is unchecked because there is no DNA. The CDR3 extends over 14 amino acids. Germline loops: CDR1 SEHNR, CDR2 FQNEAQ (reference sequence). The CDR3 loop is CASSFGQVRGGYTF.

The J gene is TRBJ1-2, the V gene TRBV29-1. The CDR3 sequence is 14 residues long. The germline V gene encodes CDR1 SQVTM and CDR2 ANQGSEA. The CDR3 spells CSVYGQVANYGYTF.

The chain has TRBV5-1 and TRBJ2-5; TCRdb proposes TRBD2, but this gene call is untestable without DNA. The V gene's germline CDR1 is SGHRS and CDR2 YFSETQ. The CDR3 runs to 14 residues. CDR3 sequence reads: CASSFSSGGETQYF.

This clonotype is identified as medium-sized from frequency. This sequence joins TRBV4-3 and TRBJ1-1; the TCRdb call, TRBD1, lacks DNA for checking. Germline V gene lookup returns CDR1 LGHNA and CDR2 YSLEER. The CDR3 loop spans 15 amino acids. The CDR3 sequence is CASSHGQGARTEAFF.

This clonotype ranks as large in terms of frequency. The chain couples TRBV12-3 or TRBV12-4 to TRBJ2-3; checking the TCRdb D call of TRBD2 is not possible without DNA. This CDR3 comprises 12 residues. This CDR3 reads CASSWAPDTQYF.

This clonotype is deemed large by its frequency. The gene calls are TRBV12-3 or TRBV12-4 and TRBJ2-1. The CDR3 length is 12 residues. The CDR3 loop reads CASSAAFDEQFF.

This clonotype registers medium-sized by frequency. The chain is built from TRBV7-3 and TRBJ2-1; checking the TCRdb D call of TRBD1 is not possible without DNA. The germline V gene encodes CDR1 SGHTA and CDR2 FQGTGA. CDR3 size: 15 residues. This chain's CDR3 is CASSSHPRGLNEQFF.

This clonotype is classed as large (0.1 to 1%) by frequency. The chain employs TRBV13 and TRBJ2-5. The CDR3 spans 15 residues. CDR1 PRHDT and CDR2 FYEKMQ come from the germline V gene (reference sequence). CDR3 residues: CASSFLMNSQETQYF.